Shown below are 3 T cell receptor beta chains from a single sample sequenced in a study of CXCR3-negative and CXCR3-positive naive CD8 T cells. General study points: Hydrophobicity was higher for TRB CDR3s found in CXCR3-positive naive cells than in CXCR3-negative naive cells.

For these receptors, no antigen is known. The TRB libraries of cDNA were built by UMI-labeled 5' RACE. TCRdb processed the 5' RACE reads again and assigns one entry to each CDR3 protein, with no DNA. Seen in this sample are some 100,000 distinct CDR3 sequences; the ten most common clones hold about 0.35%. The sequencing input was naive CXCR3+ CD8+ T cells from blood. Subset described: CD45RO-CCR7+CD27+CD95- naive CD8+ T cells expressing CXCR3 (TNR3+). Receptors were obtained from a human donor in good health. Some clones in this sample may be carry-over from other donors' samples.

J is TRBJ2-7 and V is TRBV5-5. This CDR3 has 14 residues. CDR1 SGHKS and CDR2 YYEKEE come from the germline V gene (reference sequence). CDR3 sequence: CASSADISTFGQYF. Together with reference TRBV5-5 and TRBJ2-7, the CDR3 gives the full variable domain: DAGVTQSPTHLIKTRGQQVTLRCSPISGHKSVSWYQQVLGQGPQFIFQYYEKEERGRGNFPDRFSARQFPNYSSELNVNALLLGDSALYLCASSADISTFGQYFGPGTRLTVT.

The chain carries TRBV7-9 and TRBJ2-3; the TCRdb call, TRBD2, lacks DNA for checking. Germline V gene data show CDR1 as SEHNR and CDR2 as FQNEAQ (reference sequence). This CDR3 is 19 amino acids long. CDR3 residues: CASSLGWESRATTLDTQYF.

The rearrangement uses TRBV20-1 and TRBJ2-1; the D call from TCRdb, TRBD2, cannot be confirmed without DNA. Germline V lookup: CDR1 DFQATT, CDR2 SNEGSKA (reference sequence). The CDR3 totals 15 residues. CDR3 residues: CSAQGLAGAYNEQFF.